The clone carrying this T cell receptor beta chain was seen once. Participant ages covered about 18 to 89 years across 20 to 25 US areas. Cohorts were assigned according to the clinical history that participants reported. As processed by the authors: Scientists estimated how many nucleated cells there were by amplifying reference gene primers. Only in-frame clones appear in the TCRdb table, and some are missing; sequencing was by immunoSEQ multiplex PCR. Clone size and the V and J calls come from that table; the DNA yielded D and trimming. The sample carries approximately 300,000 clones, around 90% recorded once. This entry is derived from a study of blood T cell repertoires in COVID-19. Study-level information: Acute-phase and convalescent COVID-19 samples originated in the United States, Italy and Spain.

The origin of this receptor is a woman under 30 with acute COVID-19. Sequencing was performed on PBMCs or T cells enriched from blood (not recorded which).

CDR3 in amino acids: CASSSTSGRASGNIQYF. The CDR3 DNA follows: TGTGCCAGCAGCTCAACTAGCGGGAGGGCCTCTGGAAACATTCAGTACTTC. The rearrangement uses TRBV7-9 and TRBJ2-4, with 13 bases fitting TRBD2. The CDR3 sequence is 17 residues long. The trim removed 4 bases at V and 6 bases at J, leaving 9 bases unmatched. Germline CDR1 SEHNR, CDR2 FQNEAQ (reference sequence).